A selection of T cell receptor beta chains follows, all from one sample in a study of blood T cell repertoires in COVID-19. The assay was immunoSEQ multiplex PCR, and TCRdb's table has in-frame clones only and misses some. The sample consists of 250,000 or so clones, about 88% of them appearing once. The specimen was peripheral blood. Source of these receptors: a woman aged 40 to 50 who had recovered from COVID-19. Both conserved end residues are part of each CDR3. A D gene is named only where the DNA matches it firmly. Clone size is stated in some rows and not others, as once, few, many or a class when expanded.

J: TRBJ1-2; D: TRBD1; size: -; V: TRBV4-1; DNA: TGCGCCAGCAGCAGGACCCGGGACAGAGCCCTATATGGCTACACCTTC; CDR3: CASSRTRDRALYGYTF
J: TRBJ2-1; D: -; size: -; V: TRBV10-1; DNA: TGCGCCAGCAGTGAGGACAGCCTCTCAGGGGAGCAGTTCTTC; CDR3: CASSEDSLSGEQFF
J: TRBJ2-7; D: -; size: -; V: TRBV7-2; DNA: TGTGCCAGCAGCTTAGTTAAGAGGATGACAGGACCCTACGAGCAGTACTTC; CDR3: CASSLVKRMTGPYEQYF
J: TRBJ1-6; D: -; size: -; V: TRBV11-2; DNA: TGTGCCAGCAGCAGACCCTCAGGTTTCAATTCACCCCTCCACTTT; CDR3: CASSRPSGFNSPLHF
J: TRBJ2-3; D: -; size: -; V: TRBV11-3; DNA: TGTGCCAGCAGCTTAGTGATTTCGGGGAGCACAGATACGCAGTATTTT; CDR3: CASSLVISGSTDTQYF
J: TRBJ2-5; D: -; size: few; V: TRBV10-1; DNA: TGCGCCAGCAGTGAGTCGCAGGGGGGTGAGACCCAGTACTTC; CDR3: CASSESQGGETQYF
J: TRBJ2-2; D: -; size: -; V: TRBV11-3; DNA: TGTGCCAGCAGGGACCGGACTCTTGGCAACACCGGGGAGCTGTTTTTT; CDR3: CASRDRTLGNTGELFF
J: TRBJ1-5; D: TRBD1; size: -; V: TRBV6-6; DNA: TGTGCCAGCAGTCAACCAAACAGGGGTGGTCAGCCCCAGCATTTT; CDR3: CASSQPNRGGQPQHF
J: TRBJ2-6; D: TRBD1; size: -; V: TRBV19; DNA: TGTGCCAGTAGCCCCGGGACAGTAGATGGGGGGGCCAACGTCCTGACTTTC; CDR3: CASSPGTVDGGANVLTF
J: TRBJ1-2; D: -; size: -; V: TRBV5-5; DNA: TGTGCCAGCGGGCCGGTTCCGTACTATGGCTACACCTTC; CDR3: CASGPVPYYGYTF
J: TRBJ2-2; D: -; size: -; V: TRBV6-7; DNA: TGTGCGAAAAGGGACGGGAGATTGGACGGGGAGCTGTTTTTT; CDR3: CAKRDGRLDGELFF
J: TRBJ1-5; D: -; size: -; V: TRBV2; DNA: TGTGCCAGCCGGTCGCAGACATATCAGCCCCAGCATTTT; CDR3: CASRSQTYQPQHF
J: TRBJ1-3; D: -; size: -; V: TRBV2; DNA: TGTGCCAGCAGTCGGGTCTCGGGAAACACCATATATTTT; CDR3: CASSRVSGNTIYF
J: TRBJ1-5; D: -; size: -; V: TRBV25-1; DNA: TGTGCCAGCAGGGCCCCGGGGATCAATCAGCCCCAGCATTTT; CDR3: CASRAPGINQPQHF
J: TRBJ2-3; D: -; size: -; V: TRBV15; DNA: TGTGCCACCAGCAGAGATACAGCTACAGATACGCAGTATTTT; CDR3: CATSRDTATDTQYF
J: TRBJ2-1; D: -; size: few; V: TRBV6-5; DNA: TGTGCCAGCAGTTACTCCACTAGCCAGTACAATGAGCAGTTCTTC; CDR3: CASSYSTSQYNEQFF
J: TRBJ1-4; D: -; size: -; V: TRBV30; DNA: TGTGCCTGGAGCCAGGGGAAGGAAAAACTGTTTTTT; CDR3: CAWSQGKEKLFF
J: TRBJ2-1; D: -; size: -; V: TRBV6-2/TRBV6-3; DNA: TGTGCCAGCAGTTACTCCACTACAGGAAATGAGCAGTTCTTC; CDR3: CASSYSTTGNEQFF
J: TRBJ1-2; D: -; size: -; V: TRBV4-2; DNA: TGTGCCAGCAGCCGGGACACCTATGGCTACACCTTC; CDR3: CASSRDTYGYTF
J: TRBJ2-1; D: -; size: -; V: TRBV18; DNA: TGTGCCAGCTCACCACCCTCAGCGGCTGACAATGAGCAGTTCTTC; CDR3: CASSPPSAADNEQFF
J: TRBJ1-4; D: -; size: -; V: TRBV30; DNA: TGTGCCTGGACGACCTCGCGGGGTGAAAAACTGTTTTTT; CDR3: CAWTTSRGEKLFF
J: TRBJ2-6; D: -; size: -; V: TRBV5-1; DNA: TGCGCCAGCAGCTTGACGGGGAGGGGGGCCAACGTCCTGACTTTC; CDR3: CASSLTGRGANVLTF
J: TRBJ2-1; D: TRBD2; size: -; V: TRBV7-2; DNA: TGTGCCAGCAGCCCCCTAGCGGGGGCCCCCAATGAGCAGTTCTTC; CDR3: CASSPLAGAPNEQFF
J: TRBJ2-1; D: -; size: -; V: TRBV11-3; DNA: TGTGCCAGCAGCTTAGTAGGAGGCGTGAGCTCCTACAATGAGCAGTTCTTC; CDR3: CASSLVGGVSSYNEQFF
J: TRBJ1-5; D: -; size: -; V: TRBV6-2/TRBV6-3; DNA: TGTGCCAGCAGTTACGGTCAGGGTAATCAGCCCCAGCATTTT; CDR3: CASSYGQGNQPQHF
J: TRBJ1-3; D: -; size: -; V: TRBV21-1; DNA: TGTGCCAGCAGCAAAGGTAGGGGGCAAGGAAACACCATATATTTT; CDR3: CASSKGRGQGNTIYF
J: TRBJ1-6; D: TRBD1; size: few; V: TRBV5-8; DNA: TGTGCCAGCAGCTTATATTCCGGGACAGAAAATTCACCCCTCCACTTT; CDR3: CASSLYSGTENSPLHF
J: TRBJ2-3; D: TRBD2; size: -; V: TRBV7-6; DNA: TGTGCCAGCAGTTATGGACTAGCGGGGACAGATACGCAGTATTTT; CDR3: CASSYGLAGTDTQYF
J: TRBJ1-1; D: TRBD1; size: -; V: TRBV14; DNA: TGTGCCAGCAGCCAGCCTGGGGCAGGGGGCAATACTGAAGCTTTCTTT; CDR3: CASSQPGAGGNTEAFF
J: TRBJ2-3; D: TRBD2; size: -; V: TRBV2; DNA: TGTGCCAGCACCCACCCGACTAGCGGGAGTGCAGATACGCAGTATTTT; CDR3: CASTHPTSGSADTQYF
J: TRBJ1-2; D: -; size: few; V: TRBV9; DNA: TGTGCCAGCAGCGCCCCGGGACTGGGCGGACGTGATGGCTACACCTTC; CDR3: CASSAPGLGGRDGYTF
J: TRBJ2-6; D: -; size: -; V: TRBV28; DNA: TGTGCCAGCAGTCTCTCCCCCTCCCTGGGGGCCAACGTCCTGACTTTC; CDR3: CASSLSPSLGANVLTF
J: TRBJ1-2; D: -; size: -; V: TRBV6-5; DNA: TGTGCCAGCAGGTCCCCAGGGGTCTCTGGCTACACCTTC; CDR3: CASRSPGVSGYTF
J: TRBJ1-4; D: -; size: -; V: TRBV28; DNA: TGTGCCAGCAGCCAGACAGCTAATGAAAAACTGTTTTTT; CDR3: CASSQTANEKLFF
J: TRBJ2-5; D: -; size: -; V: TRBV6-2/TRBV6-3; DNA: TGTGCCAGCAGCAGCAGGAAAGAGACCCAGTACTTC; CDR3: CASSSRKETQYF
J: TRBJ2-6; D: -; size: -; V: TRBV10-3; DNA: TGTGCCACAAGGGGGTCTGGGGCCAACGTCCTGACTTTC; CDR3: CATRGSGANVLTF
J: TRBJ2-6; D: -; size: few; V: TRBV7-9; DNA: TGTGCCAGCAGCACAAGGGGATCTGGGGCCAACGTCCTGACTTTC; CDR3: CASSTRGSGANVLTF
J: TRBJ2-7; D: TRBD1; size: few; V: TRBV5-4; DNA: TGTGCCAGCACCTCCGGGACAGTCGACTCCGAGCAGTACTTC; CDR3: CASTSGTVDSEQYF
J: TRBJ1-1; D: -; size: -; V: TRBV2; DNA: TGTGCCAGCAGGGGTTTAAGGGGGAGCACTGAAGCTTTCTTT; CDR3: CASRGLRGSTEAFF
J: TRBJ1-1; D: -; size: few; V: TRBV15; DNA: TGTGCCACCAGCAGAGCACAGAAGAACACTGAAGCTTTCTTT; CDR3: CATSRAQKNTEAFF
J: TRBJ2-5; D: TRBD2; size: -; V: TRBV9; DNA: TGTGCCAGCAGCGTAGGAGCGGGAAGAGAGACCCAGTACTTC; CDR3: CASSVGAGRETQYF
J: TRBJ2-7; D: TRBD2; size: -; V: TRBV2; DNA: TGTGCCAGCAGTGAAATAGCGGGGGGCGAGCAGTACTTC; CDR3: CASSEIAGGEQYF
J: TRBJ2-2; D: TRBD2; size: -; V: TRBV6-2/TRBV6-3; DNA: TGTGCCAGCAGTTACCCGATCGGGACTAGCAGCTACACCGGGGAGCTGTTTTTT; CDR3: CASSYPIGTSSYTGELFF
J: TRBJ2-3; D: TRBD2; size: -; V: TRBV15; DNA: TGTGCCACCAGCAGCGATTATCCTAGCGGGAGGCGGGATACGCAGTATTTT; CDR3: CATSSDYPSGRRDTQYF
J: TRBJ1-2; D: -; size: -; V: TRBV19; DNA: TGTGCCAGTAGTATCTCCACCGGGACCGGGGGGGGCTACACCTTC; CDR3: CASSISTGTGGGYTF
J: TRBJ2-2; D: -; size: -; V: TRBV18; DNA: TGTGCCAGCTCACCAATCGACACCGGGGAGCTGTTTTTT; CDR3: CASSPIDTGELFF
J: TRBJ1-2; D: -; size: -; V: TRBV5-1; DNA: TGCGCCAGCAGCTTGGGGTCAGGGAACTATGGCTACACCTTC; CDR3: CASSLGSGNYGYTF
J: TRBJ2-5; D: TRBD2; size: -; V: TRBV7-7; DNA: TGTGCCAGCAGCTTAGGGGCTAGCGGGGGCTACCAAGAGACCCAGTACTTC; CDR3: CASSLGASGGYQETQYF
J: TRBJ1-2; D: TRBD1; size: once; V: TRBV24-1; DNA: TGTGCCACCAGTGATTCGTGGGGGACAGGGTATGGCTACACCTTC; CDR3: CATSDSWGTGYGYTF
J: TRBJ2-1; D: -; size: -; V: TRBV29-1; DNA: TGCAGCGTTGGCCGGACGGGGACAGAGCAGTTCTTC; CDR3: CSVGRTGTEQFF
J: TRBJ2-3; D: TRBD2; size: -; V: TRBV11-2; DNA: TGTGCCAGCAGCCAGACTAGCGGGGGGCCTAACCGAGATACGCAGTATTTT; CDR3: CASSQTSGGPNRDTQYF
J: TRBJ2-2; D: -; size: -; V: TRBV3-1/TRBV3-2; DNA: TGTGCCAGCAGCCACCCAGACAGTCCGAACACCGGGGAGCTGTTTTTT; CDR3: CASSHPDSPNTGELFF
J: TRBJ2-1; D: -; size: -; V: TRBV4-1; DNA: TGCGCCAGCAGCCAAGGGTCCGGGAGTGAGCAGTTCTTC; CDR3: CASSQGSGSEQFF
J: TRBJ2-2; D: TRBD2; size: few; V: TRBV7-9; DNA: TGTGCCAGCAGCTTACGGGCTAGCGGGAAGACCGGGGAGCTGTTTTTT; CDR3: CASSLRASGKTGELFF
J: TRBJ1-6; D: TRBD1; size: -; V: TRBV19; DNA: TGTGCCAGTAGTAAGGACAGGGGGAATTCACCCCTCCACTTT; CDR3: CASSKDRGNSPLHF
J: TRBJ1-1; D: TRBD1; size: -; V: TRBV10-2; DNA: TGCGCCAGCCGATCGATGACAGGGGACACTGAAGCTTTCTTT; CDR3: CASRSMTGDTEAFF